Detailed here is one T cell receptor (beta chain). This clonotype was recorded a few times. The specificity of this receptor is unknown. No clone much larger than this one lies a single base away; base qualities are absent. The data originate from a study of T-cell memory formation after mild COVID-19 listed by TCRdb under 2021. Regarding the research as a whole: TCR sequence clusters from the two donors were found to be largely donor specific. In a couple of donors, T-cell clones that expanded and contracted after mild COVID-19 were tracked by sequencing TCRalpha and TCRbeta repertoires over time. The cohort was made up of two young adult volunteers, one female and one male, who were previously healthy. What the work shows at the level of the full study, not this receptor alone: Whether the second-wave clones peaking on day 37 were SARS-CoV-2 specific was not confirmed. Contracting CD4+ clones turned up mainly in the CM and EM memory subsets, whereas EMRA was where CD8+ clones were enriched. Some responding clones were detected in pre-infection memory, which suggested that pre-existing cross-reactive memory T cells had joined the SARS-CoV-2 response. The study covered only a couple of mild cases, and larger cohorts including severe cases with pre-infection samples were considered necessary. Clones that contracted from day 15 to 85 showed balanced CD4/CD8 phenotypes, whereas a second wave of clones that expanded from day 15 to 37 leaned towards CD4+.

The CDR3, from cysteine to phenylalanine, totals 16 residues. Here the CDR3 DNA is all that survives: 48 bases in frame from base 1. Taken from the germline V gene, the CDR1 and CDR2 loops are SGHDT and YYEEEE. Trimming accounts for 4 bases at V and 2 bases at J, while the number of junction bases matched to no gene is 5. The instrument given in TCRdb is Illumina NovaSeq 6000. TCRalpha and TCRbeta cDNA libraries were built by 5'RACE with constant-segment primers, adding sample barcodes and unique molecular identifiers. Trizol reagent was used to extract RNA from every sample. Amplification of the libraries took two PCR steps, and the second step added a second sample barcode plus Illumina TruSeq adapters. Sequencing of the libraries was done on an Illumina NovaSeq, producing 2 x 150 bp paired-end reads. As for the original processing: Demultiplexing of reads and collapsing into UMI-guided consensus sequences were performed with migec v1.2.7. With mixcr v2.1.11, UMI consensuses were aligned to TRA and TRB V and J templates and assembled into clonotypes. Expanded or contracted clonotypes were those called significant by both edgeR and NoisET, with noise models trained on biological replicates. For edgeR calls, a false discovery rate-adjusted p below 0.01 and a log2 fold-change threshold of 1 were applied. As an exploratory analysis of dynamics, max-normalized trajectories of the 1000 most abundant clonotypes were examined by PCA with hierarchical clustering. Each responding clone was given a CD4 or CD8 phenotype based on the CD4+ and CD8+ repertoires, which had been sequenced separately. The public reads were reanalyzed by TCRdb: fastp trimming at Q25, MiXCR alignment, in-frame beta chains only. Rows merge per CDR3 protein into single entries with the most common DNA and genes. None of the V and J calls come from the authors' own analysis; TCRdb made them. The sample has 310,000 or so distinct CDR3 sequences on record, about 15% of them singletons. 22% of the sample is in the top ten clones.

Ficoll-Paque density gradient centrifugation was the method used to isolate PBMCs. The origin of this receptor is a man aged 18 to 30 who had mild COVID-19 (a few samples of this study predate the infection). The sample titles of this study are shuffled in the database, so cell type and time point are left out; the donor was told from shared clones. This chain is built from TRBV5-6 and TRBJ2-3; TRBD2 lines up with 12 middle nucleotides. Sequencing was carried out using PBMCs or a T cell subset sorted from them (not recorded which). In nucleotide form, the sequence is TGTGCCAGCAGCCCCGGACTAGCGGGGCCCACAGATACGCAGTATTTT. This encodes CASSPGLAGPTDTQYF.